This TCR beta chain comes out of a study of breast tumors, draining lymph nodes, adjacent tissues. Study results and caveats: Tumor and nontumor repertoires were significantly more similar in luminal-like than in basal-like breast cancer. Data fit most tumor T cells coming from lymph node, expanding in tumor.

TCRdb fed the multiplex PCR reads into MiXCR, producing one record per CDR3 protein. The sample records around 17,000 distinct CDR3 sequences, nearly 45% being singletons. About this clonotype: What it recognizes is unknown.

This sequence was found in a female donor with breast cancer. Some clones in this sample may be carry-over from other donors' samples. Sequenced input: tumor-adjacent breast tissue.

The CDR3 coding sequence is TGTGCCAGCAGCTTAGACGGGGTGTGGAGGTCACCCCTCCACTTT. Translation: CASSLDGVWRSPLHF. The V and J genes are TRBV7-9 and TRBJ1-6, with D unresolved. Trimming left V 1 base short and J 10 bases short, with 14 bases between. CDR1 and CDR2 (germline): SEHNR, FQNEAQ (reference sequence). This CDR3 region has 15 residues.